The 21 T cell receptor beta chains given below trace back to one sample, sequenced in a study of cytomegalovirus exposure and HLA in healthy donors. PCR used 60 Vbeta primers and 13 Jbeta primers. The method was immunoSEQ multiplex PCR; TCRdb's version includes in-frame clones alone and lacks a portion of them. Of 110,000 to 150,000 clones detected, around 82% appear once; the ten largest clones hold around 2.5%. The sample comprised PBMCs. All receptors derive from a young woman in good health and CMV-seropositive.

This chain links TRBV6-4 with TRBJ2-1; D not resolved. CDR1 and CDR2 from the germline V gene are MRHNA and SNTAGT. The V gene lost 6 bases and the J gene lost 5 bases, with 14 bases spanning the gap. The CDR3 loop spans 14 amino acids. The CDR3 DNA follows: TGTGCCAGCAGCCGAGACGTAGCCAACAATGAGCAGTTCTTC. Translation gives CASSRDVANNEQFF.

The chain recombines TRBV27 with TRBJ2-7; TRBD1 aligns across 7 bases. The CDR3 totals 14 residues. V shed 7 bases and J 0 bases; nucleotides not matched to a gene: 6. In germline, CDR1 is MNHEY, CDR2 SMNVEV (reference sequence). The CDR3 DNA is TGTGCCAGCAACCCGACAGGGAGCTCCTACGAGCAGTACTTC. This sequence encodes CASNPTGSSYEQYF.

The chain carries TRBV7-8 and TRBJ1-2; TRBD1 is a possible D gene (6 bases). Trimming stripped 1 base from V and 0 bases from J, with 9 bases between. The CDR3 runs 15 residues. CDR1 and CDR2 (germline): SGHVS, FQNEAQ. The CDR3 sequence: CASSLGTAPNYGYTF. CDR3 nucleotides: TGTGCCAGCAGCTTAGGGACAGCCCCTAACTATGGCTACACCTTC.

This chain uses TRBV5-1 with TRBJ1-1; TRBD1 matches at 7 bases. The germline gives CDR1 SGHRS, CDR2 YFSETQ. The trim removed 0 bases at V and 4 bases at J, leaving 3 bases unmatched. The CDR3 spans 14 residues. For the CDR3, the DNA is TGCGCCAGCAGCTTGGCCGGACAGGCCACTGAAGCTTTCTTT. Protein sequence: CASSLAGQATEAFF.

The genes are TRBV11-2 and TRBJ2-3; 15 nucleotides match TRBD2. This CDR3 contains 17 residues. CDR1 is SGHAT and CDR2 is FQNNGV in the germline V gene. Unmatched junction bases numbered 9, after V lost 4 bases and J lost 7 bases. The CDR3 bases are TGTGCCAGCAGCTCTCCGAGGACTAGCGGGGGGGCCCATACGCAGTATTTT. It codes for CASSSPRTSGGAHTQYF.

DNA of the CDR3: TGTGCCAGCAGTTCCGGGATCCAGAGCTCCCTCCACTTT. Translation gives CASSSGIQSSLHF. The V call is TRBV28, the J call TRBJ1-6; D uncertain. Trimming stripped 4 bases from V and 14 bases from J, with 15 bases between. The germline gives CDR1 MDHEN, CDR2 SYDVKM. The CDR3 has 13 amino acids.

V is TRBV19 and J is TRBJ1-1; no clear D gene. The CDR3 has 14 residues. The V end was cut by 9 bases, the J end by 0 bases, with 14 bases between. Germline loops: CDR1 LNHDA, CDR2 SQIVND (reference sequence). DNA of the CDR3: TGTGCCAGCAAGAGGGTTGGCATGAACACTGAAGCTTTCTTT. It specifies CASKRVGMNTEAFF.

V usage is TRBV6-1 and J usage is TRBJ2-7; 7 nucleotides match TRBD2. V lost 0 bases and J lost 3; bases outside the gene matches: 8. This CDR3 spans 16 amino acids. The germline V gene has CDR1 MNHNS and CDR2 SASEGT. The CDR3 sequence is CASSEASRTSDYEQYF. CDR3 bases: TGTGCCAGCAGTGAAGCCTCCCGAACTAGCGACTACGAGCAGTACTTC.

The chain links TRBV28 to TRBJ1-2; 10 bases are shared with TRBD1. Germline CDR1 MDHEN, CDR2 SYDVKM. J was trimmed by 8 bases and V by 4 bases; bases with no gene match: 7. The CDR3 sequence is 14 residues long. The CDR3 loop reads CASSSRDRGWGYTF. The CDR3 DNA reads TGTGCCAGCAGTTCCCGGGACAGGGGATGGGGCTACACCTTC.

This clone was counted a single time. V usage is TRBV28 and J usage is TRBJ1-1, with D maybe TRBD1 (6 bases). The CDR3 spans 13 residues. CDR1 MDHEN and CDR2 SYDVKM come from the germline V gene. The V end was cut by 7 bases, the J end by 6 bases, with 15 bases between. The CDR3 spells CASISADRSEAFF. The CDR3 DNA sequence: TGTGCCAGCATATCCGCGGACAGATCTGAAGCTTTCTTT.

V and J are TRBV6-4 and TRBJ1-6; tentative D call: TRBD1 (5 bases). V was clipped by 5 bases and J by 10 bases, with 15 bases between them. The CDR3 has 14 amino acids. Germline V gene data show CDR1 as MRHNA and CDR2 as SNTAGT. CDR3 bases: TGTGCCAGCAGTCAATCCAGGGTCGGGTCACCCCTCCACTTT. Translating gives CASSQSRVGSPLHF.

This clone was seen only once. At one boundary the junction diverges from the germline segment, which might be a read error. The rearrangement joins TRBV14 to TRBJ2-2, with D possibly matching TRBD2 (7 bases). The CDR3 sequence is 17 residues long. Germline CDR1 and CDR2: SGHDN and FVKESK. Here the CDR3 DNA reads TGTGCCAGCAGCCATCAGGCGGGGGCGGGGAACTCCGGGGAGCTGTTTTTT. Amino acids: CASSHQAGAGNSGELFF.

The genes are TRBV29-1 and TRBJ2-5; perhaps TRBD1 as D (6 bases). The CDR3 consists of 12 residues. V was trimmed by 5 bases and J by 4 bases, leaving 11 bases between them. CDR1 is SQVTM, CDR2 ANQGSEA, per germline. Written as DNA, the CDR3 is TGCAGCGTTTGGATGGGGGCAGAGACCCAGTACTTC. This gives the protein CSVWMGAETQYF. Full variable domain (rest looked up from reference TRBV29-1 and TRBJ2-5): SAVISQKPSRDICQRGTSLTIQCQVDSQVTMMFWYRQQPGQSLTLIATANQGSEATYESGFVIDKFPISRPNLTFSTLTVSNMSPEDSSIYLCSVWMGAETQYFGPGTRLLVL.

The gene calls are TRBV28 and TRBJ1-1, with D possibly matching TRBD1 (5 bases). CDR1 is MDHEN and CDR2 is SYDVKM in the germline V gene. V lost 1 base and J lost 4, with 10 bases in between. This CDR3 comprises 14 residues. CDR3 nucleotides: TGTGCCAGCAGTTTATTCCGGGGGTCCACTGAAGCTTTCTTT. Its protein is CASSLFRGSTEAFF.

The rearrangement uses TRBV4-1 and TRBJ2-7; the D is unclear. This CDR3 has 13 residues. The germline V gene has CDR1 MGHRA and CDR2 YSYEKL. Deletions cut 0 bases from V and 3 bases from J, with 6 bases between. In DNA form, the CDR3 reads TGCGCCAGCAGCCAAGAAAGCGTCTACGAGCAGTACTTC. Its translation: CASSQESVYEQYF.

The V gene is TRBV6-5, the J gene TRBJ1-1, with TRBD1 matching 10 bases. The CDR3 has 15 amino acids. The germline CDR1 and CDR2 sequences are MNHEY and SVGAGI. The trim removed 3 bases at V and 2 bases at J, leaving 3 bases unmatched. This chain's CDR3 is CASSYRQGANTEAFF. The CDR3 DNA reads TGTGCCAGCAGTTATCGACAGGGGGCCAACACTGAAGCTTTCTTT.

There are a few counts of this clone. This rearrangement joins TRBV4-3 to TRBJ1-2; 8 positions match TRBD1. CDR1 and CDR2 from the germline V gene are LGHNA and YSLEER. The CDR3 runs to 17 residues. V trimming: 0 bases; J trimming: 2 bases; junction bases outside the gene matches: 8. CDR3 residues: CASSQEVPGGRNYGYTF. The CDR3 nucleotides read TGCGCCAGCAGCCAAGAAGTCCCAGGGGGCAGGAACTATGGCTACACCTTC.

This chain joins TRBV19 and TRBJ1-1, with a tentative D call TRBD1 (6 bases). Trimming removed 3 bases at V and 7 bases at J, with 18 bases between. This CDR3 comprises 15 residues. Germline loops: CDR1 LNHDA, CDR2 SQIVND (reference sequence). Here the CDR3 reads CASSINIGGRGEAFF. CDR3 sequence (DNA): TGTGCCAGTAGTATCAACATCGGGGGGCGAGGTGAAGCTTTCTTT.

Points on this clone: Germline is not matched at one junction end, which may reflect a read error. The rearrangement joins TRBV7-9 to TRBJ1-5; 8 bases align to TRBD1. The CDR3 spans 14 residues. Per the germline V gene, CDR1 is SEHNR and CDR2 is FQNEAQ (reference sequence). The CDR3 bases are TGTTCCAGCAGCTTAGGACAGGGAGATCAGCCCCAGCATTTT. This sequence encodes CSSSLGQGDQPQHF.

This sequence joins TRBV2 and TRBJ2-7, with 11 bases that match TRBD1. V shed 6 bases, J shed 3 bases, and the junction held 7 bases outside the gene matches. Germline V gene sequence: CDR1 SNHLY, CDR2 FYNNEI. The CDR3 is 15 amino acids. This chain's CDR3 is CASRGDRGTVYEQYF. The CDR3 coding sequence is TGTGCCAGCAGGGGGGACAGGGGGACAGTCTACGAGCAGTACTTC.

The chain recombines TRBV7-2 with TRBJ2-3, with a weak D call TRBD2 (7 bases). There are 15 residues in the CDR3. Germline V gene lookup returns CDR1 SGHTA and CDR2 FQGNSA. Deletions cut 0 bases from V and 4 bases from J, with 11 bases between. CDR3: CASSLAGGPADTQYF. The CDR3 nucleotides are TGTGCCAGCAGCTTAGCGGGGGGGCCAGCAGATACGCAGTATTTT. Full variable domain (rest looked up from reference TRBV7-2 and TRBJ2-3): GAGVSQSPSNKVTEKGKDVELRCDPISGHTALYWYRQSLGQGLEFLIYFQGNSAPDKSGLPSDRFSAERTGGSVSTLTIQRTQQEDSAVYLCASSLAGGPADTQYFGPGTRLTVL.